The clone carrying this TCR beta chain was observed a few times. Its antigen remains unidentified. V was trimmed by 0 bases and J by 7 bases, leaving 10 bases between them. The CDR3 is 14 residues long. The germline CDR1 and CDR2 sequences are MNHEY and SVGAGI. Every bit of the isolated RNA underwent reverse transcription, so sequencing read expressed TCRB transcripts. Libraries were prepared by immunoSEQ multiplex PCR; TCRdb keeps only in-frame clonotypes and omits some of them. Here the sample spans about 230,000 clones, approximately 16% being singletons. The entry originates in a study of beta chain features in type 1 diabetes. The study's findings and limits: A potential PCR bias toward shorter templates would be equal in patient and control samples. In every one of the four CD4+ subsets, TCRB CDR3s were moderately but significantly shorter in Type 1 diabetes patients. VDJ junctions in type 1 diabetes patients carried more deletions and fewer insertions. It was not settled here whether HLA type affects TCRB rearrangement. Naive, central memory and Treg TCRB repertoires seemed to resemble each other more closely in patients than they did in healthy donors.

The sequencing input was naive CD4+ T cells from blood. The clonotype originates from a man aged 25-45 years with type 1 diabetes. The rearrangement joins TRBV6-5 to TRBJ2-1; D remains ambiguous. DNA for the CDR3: TGTGCCAGCAGTTACTCCCGAGGTGGGAATGAGCAGTTCTTC. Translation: CASSYSRGGNEQFF.